This T cell receptor (beta chain) came from a study of T cell repertoires in cytomegalovirus infection. Study-level information: Signatures in public TCR beta sequences pointed to both CMV infection and matching HLA type. Whole-study findings and limits: Ex vivo, HLA-C-restricted CMV-specific TCR beta clonotypes prevailed over the rest of the response. Cumulative frequency (of public TCR beta family members) identified carriers of CMV plus the relevant HLA.

TCRdb reprocessed the reads with MiXCR, giving one entry per CDR3 protein. The sample contains just under 550,000 distinct CDR3 sequences, roughly 29% of which appear only once. The CDR3 loop spans 14 amino acids. CDR1 DFQATT and CDR2 SNEGSKA come from the germline V gene (reference sequence). V gave up 5 bases and J gave up 2 bases; unmatched junction bases: 7. Concerning this clonotype: Antigen specificity is unknown.

Sequences were obtained from PBMCs. The clonotype was recovered from a human donor in good health (CMV status not recorded). Some clones in this sample may be carry-over from other donors' samples. This chain uses TRBV20-1 with TRBJ2-3, with 7 nucleotides matching TRBD1. CDR3 coding DNA: TGCAGTGCTGGACCGGGACAGCCCACAGATACGCAGTATTTT. Its protein product is CSAGPGQPTDTQYF.